This T cell receptor beta chain is drawn from a study of regulatory T cells in long-lasting Graves disease. Study context: With positive TSH receptor antibodies and over 5 years of antithyroid drugs, Graves' disease was considered persistent. Study-level results: More public clonotypes were shared by persistent patients (2,741) than by new patients (approximately 990). When disease was persistent, TRBV28, TRBJ1-2 and TRBJ2-5 were the favored segments.

V was pared by 0 bases and J by 1 base, with 19 bases between. This CDR3 has 17 amino acids. The germline V gene has CDR1 SQVTM and CDR2 ANQGSEA. As to this clonotype: Its antigen is currently unknown.

Time point specified: persistent/refractory GD, antithyroid drugs over 5 years with positive TRAb. RNA from PBMCs was the source of the TCR library. American Thyroid Association guidelines were used to diagnose Graves' disease. The TCR beta library used iRepertoire HTBI primers with Arm-PCR amplification of CDR3. TCRdb called the multiplex PCR reads again in MiXCR, with one record for every CDR3 protein. This table holds 600,000 to 850,000 distinct CDR3 sequences, around 30% found once. Sequenced material: peripheral blood mononuclear cells (PBMCs), taken when the disease was refractory, from a patient treated with antithyroid drugs. The V call is TRBV29-1, the J call TRBJ2-7; perhaps D is TRBD1 or TRBD2 (5 bases each). The clonotype was recovered from a female donor with Graves disease. This CDR3 reads CSVEEATGTSRSYEQYF. The CDR3 nucleotides are TGCAGCGTTGAAGAAGCCACCGGGACGAGCAGGTCCTACGAGCAGTACTTC.